Listed below are T cell receptor beta chains from one sample, sequenced in a study of cytomegalovirus exposure and HLA in healthy donors. Sequenced by immunoSEQ multiplex PCR; TCRdb stores in-frame clones only, minus some. The sample contains 130,000 or so clones, around 72% of which appear only once. Sequencing was performed on PBMCs. All receptors derive from a man in his forties or fifties in good health and CMV-seropositive. The CDR3 runs from the conserved cysteine through the conserved F or W. A D gene is named only where the DNA matches it firmly. Part of the rows lack a size; the others show once, few, many or a class for expanded clones.

14	TRBD1	TRBV5-1	once	TRBJ2-7	CASSPGTGGYEQYF	TGCGCCAGCAGCCCCGGGACAGGGGGCTACGAGCAGTACTTC
12	NA	TRBV29-1	NA	TRBJ2-2	CSVELNTGELFF	TGCAGCGTTGAACTAAACACCGGGGAGCTGTTTTTT
17	TRBD2	TRBV5-5	NA	TRBJ2-7	CASSRGDPSGGGYEQYF	TGTGCCAGCAGCCGGGGCGATCCTAGCGGGGGTGGCTACGAGCAGTACTTC
23	TRBD2	TRBV2	NA	TRBJ2-1	CASKRERGQAGLAGESTYNEQFF	TGTGCCAGCAAAAGGGAACGGGGACAGGCCGGACTAGCGGGAGAGTCTACCTACAATGAGCAGTTCTTC
17	TRBD1	TRBV5-1	few	TRBJ1-4	CASSRGQGKWRDEKLFF	TGCGCCAGCAGCAGGGGACAGGGAAAATGGCGTGATGAAAAACTGTTTTTT
18	TRBD2	TRBV14	NA	TRBJ2-2	CASSQGYSGRAAAGELFF	TGTGCCAGCAGCCAAGGGTACAGCGGGAGGGCCGCTGCCGGGGAGCTGTTTTTT
18	NA	TRBV4-1	NA	TRBJ2-6	CASSQRKGGAAGANVLTF	TGCGCCAGCAGCCAACGCAAAGGGGGGGCGGCTGGGGCCAACGTCCTGACTTTC
17	NA	TRBV7-2	NA	TRBJ2-2	CASSLTSRGRRGGELFF	TGTGCCAGCAGCCTGACTAGCAGGGGACGTAGGGGCGGGGAGCTGTTTTTT
15	NA	TRBV28	NA	TRBJ2-5	CASSLTGFQAETQYF	TGTGCCAGCAGTTTAACGGGGTTTCAAGCGGAGACCCAGTACTTC
16	TRBD2	TRBV28	NA	TRBJ2-3	CASRMRWAGGGNTQYF	TGTGCCAGCAGGATGAGGTGGGCGGGAGGGGGGAATACGCAGTATTTT
14	NA	TRBV29-1	NA	TRBJ1-1	CSVAGRNINTEAFF	TGCAGCGTTGCTGGCAGGAACATCAACACTGAAGCTTTCTTT
14	NA	TRBV15	NA	TRBJ2-7	CATSLHGTSYEQYF	TGTGCCACCAGCCTTCACGGGACATCCTACGAGCAGTACTTC
14	TRBD1	TRBV27	NA	TRBJ1-5	CASSFGTGNQPQHF	TGTGCCAGCAGTTTTGGGACAGGGAATCAGCCCCAGCATTTT
17	TRBD1	TRBV18	NA	TRBJ1-2	CASSPGTATQFPTGYTF	TGTGCCAGCTCACCAGGGACAGCTACTCAATTCCCGACTGGCTACACCTTC
16	TRBD2	TRBV4-2	NA	TRBJ2-3	CASSPGSGGPTDTQYF	TGTGCCAGCAGCCCGGGGAGCGGGGGGCCCACAGATACGCAGTATTTT
15	NA	TRBV28	NA	TRBJ2-3	CASSLEDTGRDTQYF	TGTGCCAGCAGTTTAGAGGACACGGGCAGGGATACGCAGTATTTT
17	TRBD2	TRBV11-3	few	TRBJ2-3	CASSLGLAGTFPDTQYF	TGTGCCAGCAGCTTAGGACTAGCGGGGACTTTCCCAGATACGCAGTATTTT
14	NA	TRBV4-3	NA	TRBJ2-1	CASSQDPGDNEQFF	TGCGCCAGCAGCCAAGATCCGGGGGACAATGAGCAGTTCTTC
15	NA	TRBV11-3	few	TRBJ2-2	CASSLYVLNTGELFF	TGTGCCAGCAGCTTATATGTTTTGAACACCGGGGAGCTGTTTTTT
20	TRBD1	TRBV5-1	once	TRBJ1-1	CASSLVALRQGSLMNTEAFF	TGCGCCAGCAGCTTGGTGGCTTTGAGACAGGGGAGTTTGATGAACACTGAAGCTTTCTTT
13	NA	TRBV18	NA	TRBJ1-2	CASSPGQNYGYTF	TGTGCCAGCTCACCAGGTCAGAACTATGGCTACACCTTC
14	NA	TRBV11-2	few	TRBJ2-2	CASSDLSGTGELFF	TGTGCCAGCAGCGACTTGAGTGGCACCGGGGAGCTGTTTTTT
19	NA	TRBV21-1	once	TRBJ2-7	CASSKVSAGTGEVPYEQYF	TGTGCCAGCAGCAAAGTTTCTGCCGGGACAGGGGAGGTTCCCTACGAGCAGTACTTC
13	NA	TRBV29-1	NA	TRBJ2-7	CSVEAGRGYEQYF	TGCAGCGTTGAAGCGGGGAGAGGCTACGAGCAGTACTTC